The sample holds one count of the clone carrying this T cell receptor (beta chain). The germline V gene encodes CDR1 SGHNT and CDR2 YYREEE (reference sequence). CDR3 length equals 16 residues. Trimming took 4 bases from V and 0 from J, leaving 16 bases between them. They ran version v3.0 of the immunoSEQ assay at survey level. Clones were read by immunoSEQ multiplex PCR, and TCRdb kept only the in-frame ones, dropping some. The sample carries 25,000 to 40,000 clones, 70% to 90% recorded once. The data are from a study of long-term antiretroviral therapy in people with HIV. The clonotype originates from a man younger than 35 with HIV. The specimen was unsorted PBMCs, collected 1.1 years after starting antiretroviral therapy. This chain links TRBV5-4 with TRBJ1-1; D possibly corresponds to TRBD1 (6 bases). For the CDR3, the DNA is TGTGCCAGCAGCGTTTGGGGTGGGGACATGAACACTGAAGCTTTCTTT. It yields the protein CASSVWGGDMNTEAFF.